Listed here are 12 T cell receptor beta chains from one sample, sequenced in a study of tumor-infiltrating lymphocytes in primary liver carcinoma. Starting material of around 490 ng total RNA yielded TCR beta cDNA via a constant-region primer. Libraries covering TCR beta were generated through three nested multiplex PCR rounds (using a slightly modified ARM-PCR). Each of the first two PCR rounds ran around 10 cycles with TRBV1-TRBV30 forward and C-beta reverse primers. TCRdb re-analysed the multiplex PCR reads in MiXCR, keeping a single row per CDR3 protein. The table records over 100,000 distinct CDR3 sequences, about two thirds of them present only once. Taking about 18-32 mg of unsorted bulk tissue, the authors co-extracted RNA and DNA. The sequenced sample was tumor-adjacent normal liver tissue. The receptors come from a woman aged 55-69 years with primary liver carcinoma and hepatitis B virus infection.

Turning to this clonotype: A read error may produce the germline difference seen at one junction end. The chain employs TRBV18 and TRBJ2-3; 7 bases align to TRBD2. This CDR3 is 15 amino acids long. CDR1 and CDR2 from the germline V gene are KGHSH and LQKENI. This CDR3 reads CASSQSAGITDAQYF. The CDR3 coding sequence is TGTGCCAGCTCACAGTCAGCGGGGATCACAGATGCGCAGTATTTT.

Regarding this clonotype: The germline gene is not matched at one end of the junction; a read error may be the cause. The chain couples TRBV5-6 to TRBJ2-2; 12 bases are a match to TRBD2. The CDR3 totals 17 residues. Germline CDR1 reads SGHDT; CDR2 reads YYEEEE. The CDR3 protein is CAGSLRTSGVNTGELFF. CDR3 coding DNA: TGTGCCGGCAGCCTAAGGACTAGCGGGGTGAACACAGGGGAGCTGTTTTTT.

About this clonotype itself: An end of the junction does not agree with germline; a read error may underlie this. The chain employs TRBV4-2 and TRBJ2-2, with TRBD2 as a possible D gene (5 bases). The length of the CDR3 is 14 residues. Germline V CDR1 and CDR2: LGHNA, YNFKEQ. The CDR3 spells CASSQELHTGELFF. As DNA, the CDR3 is TGTGCCAGCAGCCAAGAGCTCCACACCGGGGAGCTGTTTTTC.

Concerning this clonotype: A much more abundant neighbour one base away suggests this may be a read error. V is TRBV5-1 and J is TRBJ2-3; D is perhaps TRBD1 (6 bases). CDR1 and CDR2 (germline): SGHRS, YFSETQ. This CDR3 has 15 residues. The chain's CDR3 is CASSIGTFSRDTQYF. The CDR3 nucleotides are TGCGCCAGCAGCATAGGGACATTCAGCAGAGATACGCAGTATTTT.

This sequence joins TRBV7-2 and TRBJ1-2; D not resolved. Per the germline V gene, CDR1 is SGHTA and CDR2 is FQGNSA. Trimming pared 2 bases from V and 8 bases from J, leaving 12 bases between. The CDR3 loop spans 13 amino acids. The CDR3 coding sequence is TGTGCCAGCAGCTTATTTGGAGGGCTGGGCTACACCTTC. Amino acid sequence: CASSLFGGLGYTF.

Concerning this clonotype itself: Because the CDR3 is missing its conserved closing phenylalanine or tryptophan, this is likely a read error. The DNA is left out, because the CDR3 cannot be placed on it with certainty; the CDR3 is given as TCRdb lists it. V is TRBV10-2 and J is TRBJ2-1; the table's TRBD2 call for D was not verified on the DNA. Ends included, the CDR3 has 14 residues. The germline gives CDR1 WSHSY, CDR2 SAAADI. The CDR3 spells CASRALESVNEQFI.

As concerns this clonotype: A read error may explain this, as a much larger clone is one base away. This chain's CDR3 is CACSSRRTDRDTQYF. The CDR3 DNA reads as TGTGCCTGCAGCTCACGTCGGACAGACAGAGATACGCAGTATTTT. The chain is built from TRBV5-4 and TRBJ2-3; the D gene is possibly TRBD1 (6 bases). This CDR3 is built from 15 residues. Germline V CDR1 and CDR2: SGHNT, YYREEE (reference sequence).

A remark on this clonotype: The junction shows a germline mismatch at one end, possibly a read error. The CDR3 loop is CTSRPGGGSVTDTQYF. The CDR3 bases are TGCACCAGTCGTCCTGGGGGCGGGAGCGTCACAGATACGCAGTATTTT. The genes are TRBV5-1 and TRBJ2-3, with a tentative D call TRBD2 (7 bases). CDR3 size: 16 residues. CDR1 is SGHRS and CDR2 is YFSETQ in the germline V gene.

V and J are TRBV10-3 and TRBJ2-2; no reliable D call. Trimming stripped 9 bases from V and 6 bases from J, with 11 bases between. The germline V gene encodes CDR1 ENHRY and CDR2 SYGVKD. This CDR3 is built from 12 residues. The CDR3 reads CAIRDRPGELFF. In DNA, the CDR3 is TGTGCCATTAGAGATCGACCCGGGGAGCTGTTTTTT.

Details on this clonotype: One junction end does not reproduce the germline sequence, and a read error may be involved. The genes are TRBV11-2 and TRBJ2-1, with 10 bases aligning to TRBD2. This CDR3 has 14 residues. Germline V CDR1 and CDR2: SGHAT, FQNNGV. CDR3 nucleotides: TGCGCCAGCAGCTGGACTAGCGGTTACAGTGAGCAGTTCTTC. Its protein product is CASSWTSGYSEQFF.

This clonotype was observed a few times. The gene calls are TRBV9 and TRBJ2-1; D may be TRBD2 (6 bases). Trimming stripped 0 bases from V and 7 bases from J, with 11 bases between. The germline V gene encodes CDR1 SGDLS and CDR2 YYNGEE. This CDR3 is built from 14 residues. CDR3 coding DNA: TGTGCCAGCAGCGTAGATCATGGAGGGAATGAGCAGTTCTTC. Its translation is CASSVDHGGNEQFF.

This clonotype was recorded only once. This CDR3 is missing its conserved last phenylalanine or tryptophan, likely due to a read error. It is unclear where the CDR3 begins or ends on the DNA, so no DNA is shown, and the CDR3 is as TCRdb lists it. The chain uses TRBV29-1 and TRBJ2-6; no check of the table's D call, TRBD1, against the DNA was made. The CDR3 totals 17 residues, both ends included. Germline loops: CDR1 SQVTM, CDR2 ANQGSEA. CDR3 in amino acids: CSVGGKGGISGANVLTL.